This T cell receptor (beta chain) was documented in a study of CD8 T cells in ankylosing spondylitis (dated by TCRdb to the late 2010s). For context, the study as a whole: T cell receptor beta repertoires were profiled in healthy donors and ankylosing spondylitis patients so that disease-linked TCR variants could be found. In total, the full study cohort was made up of nearly 110 healthy donors and 20 to 25 ankylosing spondylitis patients. Peripheral blood samples were taken, and synovial fluid was additionally collected from ankylosing spondylitis patients. Here is what the overall study found, with its caveats: In peripheral blood, the disease-linked clones were found at relatively low frequencies and had a CD8+ phenotype. The disease-linked clones were reported to be significantly enriched in matched synovial fluid samples from ankylosing spondylitis patients. A TCR beta motif of eight highly homologous amino acid variants appeared characteristic of blood from ankylosing spondylitis patients. Some TCR beta motif variants had previously been reported in synovial fluid and blood of reactive arthritis patients, which suggested common disease-initiation mechanisms.

Via the germline V gene (reference sequence), CDR1 is LNHDA and CDR2 SQIVND. The CDR3, from cysteine to phenylalanine, totals 17 residues. This entry keeps only the CDR3 DNA: 51 bases, framed from base 1. The junction shows trimming of 3 bases on V and 7 bases on J, plus 23 bases between the germline ends. TCRdb records Illumina HiSeq 2500 as the sequencer. Quantitative 5'-RACE with molecular barcodes was used to prepare TCR beta libraries. The authors processed their data as follows. To identify disease-linked TCR variants, a new computational method was used, one built on a probabilistic model of VDJ rearrangement. TCRdb trimmed the raw reads at Q25, called clones with MiXCR and kept productive beta chains. Rows with a matching CDR3 protein are joined into one entry that keeps the most common DNA and genes. None of the V and J calls come from the authors' own analysis; TCRdb made them. The sample records 250,000 to 300,000 distinct CDR3 sequences, 18% of which are singletons. In total, the top ten clones hold under 40% of the sample.

As regards this clonotype: The specificity of this receptor is unknown. Qualities for individual bases were not recorded, and no much larger clone is one base off.

The sample comprised blood, either unsorted or a sorted T cell fraction (not recorded which). The clonotype was recovered from a male donor with ankylosing spondylitis or in good health (not recorded which). The rearrangement combines TRBV19 with TRBJ2-3, and TRBD1 may be the D gene, going by 5 matching bases. The CDR3 region has the sequence CASSISQASYPDYTQYF. Read as DNA, the sequence is TGTGCCAGTAGTATCTCACAGGCCTCATACCCTGACTATACGCAGTATTTT.